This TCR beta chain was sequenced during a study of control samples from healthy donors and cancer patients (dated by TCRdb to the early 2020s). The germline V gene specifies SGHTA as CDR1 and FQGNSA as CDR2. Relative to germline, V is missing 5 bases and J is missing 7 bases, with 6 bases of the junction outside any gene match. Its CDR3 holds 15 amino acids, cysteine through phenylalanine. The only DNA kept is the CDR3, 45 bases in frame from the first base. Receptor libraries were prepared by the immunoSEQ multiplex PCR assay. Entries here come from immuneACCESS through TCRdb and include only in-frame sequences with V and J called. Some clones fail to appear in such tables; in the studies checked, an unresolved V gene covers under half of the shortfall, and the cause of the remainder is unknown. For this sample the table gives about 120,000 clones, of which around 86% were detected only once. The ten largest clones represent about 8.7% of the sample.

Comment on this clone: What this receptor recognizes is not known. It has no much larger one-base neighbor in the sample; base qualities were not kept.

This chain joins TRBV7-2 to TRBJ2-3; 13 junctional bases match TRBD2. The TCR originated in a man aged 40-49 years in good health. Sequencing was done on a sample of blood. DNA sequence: TGTGCCAGCAGCCTTACGACTAGCGGGGGGCATACGCAGTATTTT. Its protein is CASSLTTSGGHTQYF. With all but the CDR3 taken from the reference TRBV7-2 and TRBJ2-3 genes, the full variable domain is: GAGVSQSPSNKVTEKGKDVELRCDPISGHTALYWYRQSLGQGLEFLIYFQGNSAPDKSGLPSDRFSAERTGGSVSTLTIQRTQQEDSAVYLCASSLTTSGGHTQYFGPGTRLTVL.